Described below is a single TCR beta chain sequence and its context. Its specificity is not known. The data are from a study of cytomegalovirus exposure and HLA in healthy donors. Study details: The 666 first-cohort repertoires shared a platform with the approximately 120 validation repertoires, as reported in a later analysis.

Sequenced by immunoSEQ multiplex PCR; TCRdb stores in-frame clones only, minus some. The sample contains about 260,000 clones, roughly 91% of which appear only once. Notes on the study in general: Most TCR sequences were uncommon, yet certain public TCRs appeared in many donors. Reported performance of the classifier showed diagnosis of cytomegalovirus status with high specificity and sensitivity. The tendency of first-cohort TCR clusters to co-occur in the 100 to 150 validation repertoires emerged from a later analysis.

The germline gives CDR1 SQVTM, CDR2 ANQGSEA. Trimming stripped 1 base from V and 4 bases from J, with 14 bases between. The CDR3 consists of 15 residues. This chain connects TRBV29-1 to TRBJ2-1; possible D gene TRBD2, 5 bases. Sequencing was carried out using PBMCs. This clonotype was sampled from a young woman in good health and CMV-seronegative. CDR3: CSVEGLTRYYNEQFF. CDR3 coding DNA: TGCAGCGTTGAAGGACTTACTAGATATTACAATGAGCAGTTCTTC.